This TCR beta chain was observed in a study of identifying expanded T cells in peripheral blood. The V and J ends lost 0 bases and 5 bases respectively, with 14 bases between them. This CDR3 contains 16 residues. Germline CDR1 is MNHEY and CDR2 is SMNVEV (reference sequence). This table comes from immunoSEQ multiplex PCR, and its TCRdb copy is limited to in-frame clones, with some not included. The sample consists of about 100,000 clones, approximately 89% of them appearing once. The chain is built from TRBV27 and TRBJ2-1, with D maybe TRBD2 (6 bases). The TCR was taken from a person between 18 and 75 years old in good health. Input material: blood. CDR3 protein: CASSLSPGLLNNEQFF. CDR3 in DNA: TGTGCCAGCAGTTTATCGCCGGGACTCCTTAACAATGAGCAGTTCTTC.